A selection of T cell receptor beta chains follows, all from one sample in a study of Ad26.COV2.S vaccination and SARS-CoV-2 variants. Produced via immunoSEQ multiplex PCR; TCRdb's table is partial and in-frame only. The sample includes around 300,000 clones, around 90% of them seen just once. The sample was peripheral blood, taken in a trial of Ad26.COV2.S vaccine versus placebo. Every receptor here comes from a person aged 18-60 years who received the Ad26.COV2.S COVID-19 vaccine or a placebo. CDR3s include the opening cysteine and the closing phenylalanine or tryptophan. Each record gives: V gene, J gene, CDR3 protein.

>TRBV6-2/TRBV6-3|TRBJ2-6
CASSYKGVAGVSGANVLTF
>TRBV19|TRBJ2-1
CASSTGTTGGEQFF
>TRBV18|TRBJ1-2
CASSPGRTYGYTF
>TRBV15|TRBJ1-5
CATSRDLDQPQHF
>TRBV27|TRBJ1-1
CASSRLTGANTEAFF
>TRBV9|TRBJ2-1
CASSVEAKPTARDEQFF
>TRBV5-5|TRBJ2-3
CASSQRQGARDTQYF
>TRBV3-1/TRBV3-2|TRBJ2-5
CASSQDTTSGGVVTQYF
>TRBV7-9|TRBJ2-5
CASSTWSQGRQETQYF
>TRBV7-9|TRBJ2-4
CASSLARIPARGKNIQYF
>TRBV6-5|TRBJ1-2
CASSYSQGNYGYTF
>TRBV18|TRBJ1-1
CASSPQNTEAFF
>TRBV30|TRBJ1-2
CAWSASQGAPRIYGYTF
>TRBV6-5|TRBJ2-7
CASSYSTGRPFSEQYF
>TRBV11-3|TRBJ1-6
CASSRDGNSPLHF
>TRBV7-2|TRBJ2-7
CASSRLAGSSYEQYF
>TRBV6-5|TRBJ2-6
CASKKGAGANVLTF
>TRBV30|TRBJ2-1
CAWSTGTSGRFDEQFF
>TRBV4-2|TRBJ1-6
CASSQEARNNSPLHF
>TRBV7-2|TRBJ1-5
CASSLVEDQPQHF
>TRBV5-8|TRBJ1-3
CASSTLPAGGRGNTIYF
>TRBV29-1|TRBJ1-1
CSVGNTEAFF
>TRBV28|TRBJ2-3
CASSKLADPTDTQYF
>TRBV27|TRBJ2-7
CASSLSLTVSYEQYF